This T cell receptor (beta chain) was sequenced in a study of blood T cell repertoires in COVID-19. This CDR3 comprises 14 residues. After removal of 6 bases from V and 8 bases from J, the junction contained 8 bases not matched to a gene. Germline V gives CDR1 KGHSH, CDR2 LQKENI. Sequencing used immunoSEQ multiplex PCR; TCRdb keeps in-frame clones, though not all of them. The sample lists approximately 61,000 clones, around 85% occurring once. The rearrangement uses TRBV18 and TRBJ2-1; 9 positions match TRBD1. The sequenced sample consisted of peripheral blood. The receptor was derived from a man between 65 and 85 years old with acute or convalescent COVID-19. CDR3 region: CASSAGQGRHEQFF. For the CDR3, the DNA is TGTGCCAGCTCCGCGGGACAGGGCCGTCATGAGCAGTTCTTC.